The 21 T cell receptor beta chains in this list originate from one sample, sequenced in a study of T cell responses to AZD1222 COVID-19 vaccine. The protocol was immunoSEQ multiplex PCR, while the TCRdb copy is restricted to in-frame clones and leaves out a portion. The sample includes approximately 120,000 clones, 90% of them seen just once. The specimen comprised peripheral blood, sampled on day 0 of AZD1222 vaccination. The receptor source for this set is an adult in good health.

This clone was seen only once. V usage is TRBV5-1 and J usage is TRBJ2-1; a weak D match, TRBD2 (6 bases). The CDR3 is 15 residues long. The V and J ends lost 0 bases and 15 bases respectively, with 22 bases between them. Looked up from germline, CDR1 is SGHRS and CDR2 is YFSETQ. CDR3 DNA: TGCGCCAGCAGCTTGGACGGGAGCACGACGTCGGGTCGGTTCTTC. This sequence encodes CASSLDGSTTSGRFF.

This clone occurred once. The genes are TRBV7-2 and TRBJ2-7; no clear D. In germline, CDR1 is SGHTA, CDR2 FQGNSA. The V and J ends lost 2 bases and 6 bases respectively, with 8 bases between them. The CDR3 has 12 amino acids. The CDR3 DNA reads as TGTGCCAGCAGCTTAAACTGGCGCGAGCAGTACTTC. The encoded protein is CASSLNWREQYF.

The CDR3 here is CASSLSRDTDTQYF. CDR3 bases: TGTGCCAGCAGTTTATCCAGGGACACAGATACGCAGTATTTT. The chain recombines TRBV27 with TRBJ2-3; D is perhaps TRBD1 (5 bases). This CDR3 has 14 residues. The germline gives CDR1 MNHEY, CDR2 SMNVEV (reference sequence). The V gene lost 0 bases and the J gene lost 2 bases, with 6 bases spanning the gap.

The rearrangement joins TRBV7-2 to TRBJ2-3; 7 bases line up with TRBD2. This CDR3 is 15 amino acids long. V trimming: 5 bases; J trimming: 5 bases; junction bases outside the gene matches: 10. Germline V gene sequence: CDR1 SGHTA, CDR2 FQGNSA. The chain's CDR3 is CASSDKRGAGDTQYF. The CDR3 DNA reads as TGTGCCAGCAGCGATAAGCGGGGAGCTGGAGATACGCAGTATTTT.

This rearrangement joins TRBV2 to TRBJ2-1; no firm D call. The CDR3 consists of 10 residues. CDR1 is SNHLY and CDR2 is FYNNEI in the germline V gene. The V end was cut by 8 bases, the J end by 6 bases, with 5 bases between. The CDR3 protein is CASFGNEQFF. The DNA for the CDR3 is TGTGCCAGCTTTGGCAATGAGCAGTTCTTC.

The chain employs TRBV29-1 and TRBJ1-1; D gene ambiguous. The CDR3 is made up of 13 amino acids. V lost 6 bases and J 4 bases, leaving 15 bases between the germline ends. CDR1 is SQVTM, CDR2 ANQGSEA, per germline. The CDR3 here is CSVGTGSGTEAFF. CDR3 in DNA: TGCAGCGTGGGCACCGGATCGGGCACTGAAGCTTTCTTT.

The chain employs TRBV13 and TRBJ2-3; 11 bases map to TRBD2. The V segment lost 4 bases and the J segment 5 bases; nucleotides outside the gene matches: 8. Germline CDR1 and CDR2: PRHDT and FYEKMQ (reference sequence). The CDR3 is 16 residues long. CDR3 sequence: CASSSLRGLAVDTQYF. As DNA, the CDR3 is TGTGCCAGCAGCTCCCTGAGGGGACTAGCGGTAGATACGCAGTATTTT.

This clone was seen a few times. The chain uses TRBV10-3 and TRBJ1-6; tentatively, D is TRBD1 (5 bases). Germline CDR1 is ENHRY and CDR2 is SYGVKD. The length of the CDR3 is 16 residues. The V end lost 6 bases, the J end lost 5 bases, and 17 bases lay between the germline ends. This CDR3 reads CAIRPTIDRNNSPLHF. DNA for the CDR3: TGTGCCATCAGACCAACCATAGACAGAAATAATTCACCCCTCCACTTT.

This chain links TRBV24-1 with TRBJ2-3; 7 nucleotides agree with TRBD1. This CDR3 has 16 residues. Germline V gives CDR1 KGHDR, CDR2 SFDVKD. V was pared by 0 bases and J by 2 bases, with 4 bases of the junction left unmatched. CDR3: CATSDLPTGNTDTQYF. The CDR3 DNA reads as TGTGCCACCAGTGATTTGCCGACAGGGAACACAGATACGCAGTATTTT.

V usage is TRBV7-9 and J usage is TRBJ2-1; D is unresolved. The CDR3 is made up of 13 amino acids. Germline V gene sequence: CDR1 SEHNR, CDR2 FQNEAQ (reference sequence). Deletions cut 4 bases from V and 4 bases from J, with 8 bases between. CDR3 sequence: CASSSVIYNEQFF. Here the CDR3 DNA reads TGTGCCAGCAGCTCCGTAATATACAATGAGCAGTTCTTC.

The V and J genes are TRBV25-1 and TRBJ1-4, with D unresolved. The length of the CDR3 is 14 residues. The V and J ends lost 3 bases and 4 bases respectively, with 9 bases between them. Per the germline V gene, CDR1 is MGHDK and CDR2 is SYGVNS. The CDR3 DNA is TGTGCCAGCAGTGATGCGGGAAATAATGAAAAACTGTTTTTT. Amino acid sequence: CASSDAGNNEKLFF.

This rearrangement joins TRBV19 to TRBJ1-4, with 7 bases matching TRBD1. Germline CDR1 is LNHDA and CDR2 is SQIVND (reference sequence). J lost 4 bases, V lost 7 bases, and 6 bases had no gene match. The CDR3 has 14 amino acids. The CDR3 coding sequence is TGTGCCAGTAAAGGACAGGCCAATAATGAAAAACTGTTTTTT. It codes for CASKGQANNEKLFF.

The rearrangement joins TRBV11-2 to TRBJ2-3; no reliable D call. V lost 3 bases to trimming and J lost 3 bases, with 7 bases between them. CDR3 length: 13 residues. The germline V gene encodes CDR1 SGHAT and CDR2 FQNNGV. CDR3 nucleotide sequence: TGTGCCAGCAGCTTCTCTGGGACAGATACGCAGTATTTT. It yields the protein CASSFSGTDTQYF.

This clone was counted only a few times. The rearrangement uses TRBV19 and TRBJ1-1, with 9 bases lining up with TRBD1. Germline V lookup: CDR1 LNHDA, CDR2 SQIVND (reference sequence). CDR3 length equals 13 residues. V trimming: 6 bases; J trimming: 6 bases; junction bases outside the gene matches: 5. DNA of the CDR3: TGTGCCAGTAGGGGACAGGGCCTACCTGAAGCTTTCTTT. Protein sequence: CASRGQGLPEAFF.

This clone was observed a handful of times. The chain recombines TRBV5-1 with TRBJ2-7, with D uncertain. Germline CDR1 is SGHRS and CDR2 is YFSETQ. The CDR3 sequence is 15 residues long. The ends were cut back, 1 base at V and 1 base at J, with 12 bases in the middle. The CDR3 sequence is CASSLRLGGSYEQYF. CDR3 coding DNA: TGCGCCAGCAGCTTGAGGTTAGGCGGTTCCTACGAGCAGTACTTC. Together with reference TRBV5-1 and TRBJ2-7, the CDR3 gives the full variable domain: KAGVTQTPRYLIKTRGQQVTLSCSPISGHRSVSWYQQTPGQGLQFLFEYFSETQRNKGNFPGRFSGRQFSNSRSEMNVSTLELGDSALYLCASSLRLGGSYEQYFGPGTRLTVT.

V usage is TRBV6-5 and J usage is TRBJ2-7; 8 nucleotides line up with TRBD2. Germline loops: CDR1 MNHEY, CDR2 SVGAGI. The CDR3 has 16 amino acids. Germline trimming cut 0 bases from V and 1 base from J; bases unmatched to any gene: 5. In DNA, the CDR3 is TGTGCCAGCAGTTACTCGAGCGGGAGAGGTTCCTACGAGCAGTACTTC. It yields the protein CASSYSSGRGSYEQYF.

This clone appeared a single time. CDR3 bases: TGTGCCAGCAGCTCGGGACTAGCGGGAGGTACGCAGTATTTT. It yields the protein CASSSGLAGGTQYF. This sequence joins TRBV3-1 (or the pseudogene TRBV3-2) and TRBJ2-3; the match to TRBD2 covers 15 bases. Germline assignment: CDR1 LGHDT and CDR2 YNNKEL (reference sequence). The CDR3 contains 14 residues. With 5 bases clipped from V and 8 bases from J, the junction kept 2 bases outside the gene matches.

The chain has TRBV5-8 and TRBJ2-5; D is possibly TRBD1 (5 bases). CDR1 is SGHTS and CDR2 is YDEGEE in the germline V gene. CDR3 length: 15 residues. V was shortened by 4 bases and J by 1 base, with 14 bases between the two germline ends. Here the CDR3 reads CASSPQGRTQETQYF. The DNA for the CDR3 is TGTGCCAGCAGCCCCCAGGGCAGGACCCAAGAGACCCAGTACTTC.

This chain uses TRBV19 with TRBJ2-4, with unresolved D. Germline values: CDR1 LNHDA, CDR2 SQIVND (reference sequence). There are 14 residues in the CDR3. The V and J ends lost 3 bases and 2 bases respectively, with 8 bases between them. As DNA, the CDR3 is TGTGCCAGTAGTATTCTGGGATCCAAAAACATTCAGTACTTC. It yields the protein CASSILGSKNIQYF.

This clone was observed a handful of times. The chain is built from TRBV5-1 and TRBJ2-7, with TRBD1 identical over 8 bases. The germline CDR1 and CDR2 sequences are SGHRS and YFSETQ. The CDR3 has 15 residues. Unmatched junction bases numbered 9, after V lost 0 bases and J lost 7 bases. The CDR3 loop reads CASSLAAGGSGEQYF. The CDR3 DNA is TGCGCCAGCAGCTTGGCGGCAGGGGGCTCGGGGGAGCAGTACTTC.

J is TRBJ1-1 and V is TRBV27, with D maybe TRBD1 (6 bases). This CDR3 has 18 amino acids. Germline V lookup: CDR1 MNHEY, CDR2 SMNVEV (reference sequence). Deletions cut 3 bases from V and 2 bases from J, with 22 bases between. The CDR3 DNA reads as TGTGCCAGCAGTTTGGATGCGGAAAGACGGGGGGGCAACACTGAAGCTTTCTTT. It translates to CASSLDAERRGGNTEAFF.